The present T cell receptor beta chain was sequenced within a study of STAT3 mutations in large granular lymphocyte leukemia. Findings of the study overall: At least one immunodominant TCR beta clonotype appeared in every T-cell large granular lymphocyte leukemia patient.

Points on this clone: The antigen is undetermined.

TCRdb keeps only in-frame clones here, not all; method: immunoSEQ multiplex PCR. This table holds approximately 31,000 clones, approximately 86% found once. Germline assignment: CDR1 SGHNT and CDR2 YYREEE (reference sequence). The V and J ends lost 3 bases and 4 bases, in that order; junction bases with no gene match: 6. CDR3 size: 15 residues. The gene calls are TRBV5-4 and TRBJ2-5; 10 bases match TRBD2. Material: peripheral blood mononuclear cells. The clonotype was recovered from a man aged 55 to 70 with T-cell large granular lymphocyte leukemia. Some clones in this sample may be carry-over from other donors' samples. The CDR3 loop reads CASSWSGRVPETQYF. CDR3 bases: TGTGCCAGCAGCTGGAGCGGGAGGGTCCCAGAGACCCAGTACTTC.